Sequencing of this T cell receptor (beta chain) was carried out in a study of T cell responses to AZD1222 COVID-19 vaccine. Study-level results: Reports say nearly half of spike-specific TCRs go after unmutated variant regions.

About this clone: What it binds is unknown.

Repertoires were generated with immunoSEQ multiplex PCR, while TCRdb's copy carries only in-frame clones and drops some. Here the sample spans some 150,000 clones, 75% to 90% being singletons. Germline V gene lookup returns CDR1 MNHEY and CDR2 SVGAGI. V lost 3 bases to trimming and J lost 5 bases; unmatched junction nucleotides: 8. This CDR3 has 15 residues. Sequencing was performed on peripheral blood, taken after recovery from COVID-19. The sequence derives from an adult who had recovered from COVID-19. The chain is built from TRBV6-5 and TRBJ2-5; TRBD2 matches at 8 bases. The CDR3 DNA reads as TGTGCCAGCAGTTATGGATCGGGGGGGAGGGAGACCCAGTACTTC. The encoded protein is CASSYGSGGRETQYF.